There are many counts of the clone carrying this T cell receptor (beta chain). TCRdb passed the 5' RACE reads through MiXCR, listing each CDR3 protein once. Among 65,000 to 85,000 distinct CDR3 sequences listed, more than 3% were seen once. After removal of 0 bases from V and 6 bases from J, the junction contained 9 bases not matched to a gene. This CDR3 has 17 residues. CDR1 and CDR2 from the germline V gene are SGHRS and YFSETQ. The data were taken from a study of neurological immune-mediated disorders. The TCR was taken from a woman in her forties or fifties with multiple sclerosis. V gene TRBV5-1 combines with J gene TRBJ2-3, with 11 bases fitting TRBD2. Material: PBMCs. The CDR3 spells CASSLGPTSGRFDTQYF. CDR3 nucleotides: TGCGCCAGCAGCTTGGGACCCACTAGCGGGAGATTTGATACGCAGTATTTT.